The 8 T cell receptor beta chains given below trace back to one sample, sequenced in a study of blood T cell repertoires in COVID-19. Using immunoSEQ multiplex PCR, the repertoire was profiled, and TCRdb retains in-frame clones only, with some absent. Counted here are 200,000 to 250,000 clones, about 87% occurring once; the ten biggest clones make up approximately 2.7%. The material sequenced was PBMCs or T cells enriched from blood (not recorded which). The receptors come from a woman in her 30s who had recovered from COVID-19.

The chain couples TRBV4-3 to TRBJ2-7, with a tentative D call TRBD1 (6 bases). V lost 0 bases and J 2 bases, leaving 14 bases between the germline ends. The CDR3 extends over 16 amino acids. Germline lookup yields CDR1 LGHNA and CDR2 YSLEER. CDR3 sequence: CASSQDFDRSTYEQYF. CDR3 in DNA: TGCGCCAGCAGCCAAGACTTTGACAGGTCGACCTACGAGCAGTACTTC.

This sequence joins TRBV7-2 and TRBJ1-2; no clear D. Germline values: CDR1 SGHTA, CDR2 FQGNSA. CDR3 length: 18 amino acids. The germline V and J ends were trimmed by 3 bases and 0 bases, with 20 bases remaining between them. The CDR3 region has the DNA TGTGCCAGCAGCTTCCCCCGGGGAGGGAGAGGAGCTAACTATGGCTACACCTTC. Its protein product is CASSFPRGGRGANYGYTF. The entire variable domain, with the rest obtained from reference TRBV7-2 and TRBJ1-2, is as follows: GAGVSQSPSNKVTEKGKDVELRCDPISGHTALYWYRQSLGQGLEFLIYFQGNSAPDKSGLPSDRFSAERTGGSVSTLTIQRTQQEDSAVYLCASSFPRGGRGANYGYTFGSGTRLTVV.

CDR3 in DNA: TGCGCCAGCAGCAGGGGGCAAGACACTGAAGCTTTCTTT. This gives the protein CASSRGQDTEAFF. The rearrangement joins TRBV5-1 to TRBJ1-1; 7 bases agree with TRBD1. CDR1 and CDR2 from the germline V gene are SGHRS and YFSETQ. This CDR3 has 13 residues. J lost 3 bases, V lost 4 bases, and 3 bases had no gene match.

The chain joins TRBV7-9 to TRBJ2-7, with 9 positions matching TRBD1. CDR3 length: 16 amino acids. Per the germline V gene, CDR1 is SEHNR and CDR2 is FQNEAQ (reference sequence). V shed 0 bases and J 1 base; nucleotides not matched to a gene: 4. For the CDR3, the DNA is TGTGCCAGCAGCTTAGCAGGACAGGGGCTTTCCTACGAGCAGTACTTC. Protein: CASSLAGQGLSYEQYF.

V and J are TRBV5-6 and TRBJ2-3; D ambiguous. Germline V lookup: CDR1 SGHDT, CDR2 YYEEEE. The CDR3 runs to 13 residues. Trimming cost V 4 bases and J 0 bases, with 6 bases left between them. The DNA for the CDR3 is TGTGCCAGCAGCACCCTAAGCACAGATACGCAGTATTTT. It translates to CASSTLSTDTQYF.

This sequence joins TRBV6-5 and TRBJ1-2; 7 positions agree with TRBD1. V shed 4 bases and J 0 bases; nucleotides not matched to a gene: 5. The germline CDR1 and CDR2 sequences are MNHEY and SVGAGI. The CDR3 loop spans 15 amino acids. The CDR3 bases are TGTGCCAGCAGTTCCCGACAGGGCCCTAACTATGGCTACACCTTC. Protein product: CASSSRQGPNYGYTF.

This chain links TRBV5-4 with TRBJ2-5, with 8 bases that match TRBD2. Germline CDR1 SGHNT, CDR2 YYREEE (reference sequence). This CDR3 has 16 residues. V shed 0 bases, J shed 2 bases, and the junction held 6 bases outside the gene matches. CDR3 residues: CASSLAYTGGQETQYF. CDR3 sequence (DNA): TGTGCCAGCAGCTTGGCCTACACGGGGGGGCAAGAGACCCAGTACTTC. The full variable domain, rest sourced from reference TRBV5-4 and TRBJ2-5, is ETGVTQSPTHLIKTRGQQVTLRCSSQSGHNTVSWYQQALGQGPQFIFQYYREEENGRGNFPPRFSGLQFPNYSSELNVNALELDDSALYLCASSLAYTGGQETQYFGPGTRLLVL.

The rearrangement links TRBV6-4 to TRBJ2-2; 9 nucleotides match TRBD1. The CDR3 contains 20 residues. V shed 8 bases and J 1 base; nucleotides not matched to a gene: 20. The germline CDR1 and CDR2 sequences are MRHNA and SNTAGT. CDR3 amino acids: CASGLFDKTGGWLNTGELFF. The CDR3 nucleotides are TGTGCCAGCGGCCTATTTGATAAAACAGGGGGCTGGTTGAACACCGGGGAGCTGTTTTTT.